This is a list of T cell receptor beta chains from one sample in a study of blood T cell repertoires in COVID-19. Clones were read by immunoSEQ multiplex PCR, and TCRdb kept only the in-frame ones, dropping some. The sample has some 220,000 clones; about 82% are singletons. What was sequenced was peripheral blood. The receptors originated from a woman aged 70-85 years with COVID-19, enrolled during active disease. Both conserved end residues are part of each CDR3. Fields, in order: D gene, clone size, V gene, J gene, CDR3 protein, CDR3 DNA. The D gene is left open where the match is weak. Some rows have no size entry. The others give once, few or many, or a class for an expanded clone.

TRBD1,-,TRBV5-6,TRBJ2-7,CASSLPGQGLDEQYF,TGTGCCAGCAGCCTTCCGGGACAGGGGCTCGACGAGCAGTACTTC
-,-,TRBV18,TRBJ1-6,CASSPRGGSPYNSPLHF,TGTGCCAGCTCACCACGAGGAGGGAGCCCCTATAATTCACCCCTCCACTTT
TRBD1,-,TRBV4-3,TRBJ2-7,CASSQLTGAYEQYF,TGCGCCAGCAGCCAACTGACAGGGGCCTACGAGCAGTACTTC
TRBD1,-,TRBV19,TRBJ1-1,CATRRQGNTEAFF,TGTGCCACTAGAAGACAGGGGAACACTGAAGCTTTCTTT
-,-,TRBV4-2,TRBJ1-2,CASSQLNGGGYGYTF,TGTGCCAGCAGCCAGTTAAACGGGGGGGGCTATGGCTACACCTTC
TRBD1,-,TRBV19,TRBJ2-6,CASSWDRTGSSGANVLTF,TGTGCCAGTAGTTGGGACCGGACAGGGAGCTCTGGGGCCAACGTCCTGACTTTC
-,once,TRBV7-6,TRBJ2-3,CASSLPSGTDTQYF,TGTGCCAGCAGCTTACCGTCAGGGACAGATACGCAGTATTTT
-,few,TRBV27,TRBJ2-5,CASSFSRRRGGGETQYF,TGTGCCAGCAGTTTTTCCCGCCGGAGGGGAGGGGGAGAGACCCAGTACTTC
-,-,TRBV10-3,TRBJ2-2,CAISGRLQGGELFF,TGTGCCATCAGTGGTCGGTTGCAGGGTGGGGAGCTGTTTTTT
-,-,TRBV12-3/TRBV12-4,TRBJ1-4,CASRRQDNEKLFF,TGTGCCAGCAGAAGACAGGATAATGAAAAACTGTTTTTT